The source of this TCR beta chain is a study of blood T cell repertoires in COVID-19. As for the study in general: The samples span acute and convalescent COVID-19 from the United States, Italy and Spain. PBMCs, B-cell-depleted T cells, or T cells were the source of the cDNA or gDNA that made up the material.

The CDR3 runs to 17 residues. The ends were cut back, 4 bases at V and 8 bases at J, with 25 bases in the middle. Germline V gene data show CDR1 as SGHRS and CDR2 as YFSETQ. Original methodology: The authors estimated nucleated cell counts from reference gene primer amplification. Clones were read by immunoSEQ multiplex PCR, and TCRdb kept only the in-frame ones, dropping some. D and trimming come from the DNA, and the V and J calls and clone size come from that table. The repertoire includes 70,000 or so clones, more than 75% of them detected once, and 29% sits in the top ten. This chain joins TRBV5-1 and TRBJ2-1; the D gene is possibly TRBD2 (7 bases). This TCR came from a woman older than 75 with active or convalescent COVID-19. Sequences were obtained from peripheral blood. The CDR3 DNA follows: TGCGCCAGCAGCCCTCCCGAGGGGGGATTCACTAGCGATGAGCAGTTCTTC. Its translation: CASSPPEGGFTSDEQFF.